Given below is one T cell receptor (beta chain) in context. TCR beta CDR3 regions were amplified from RNA. During a first-round RT-PCR of the TCR CDR3, the HTBI primer set was used. Using its own MiXCR run on the multiplex PCR reads, TCRdb lists one record per CDR3 protein. Among about 640,000 distinct CDR3 sequences listed, less than 25% were seen once. This sample is part of a study of T cells in Graves' hyperthyroidism and ophthalmopathy. From germline, CDR1 is DFQATT and CDR2 SNEGSKA (reference sequence). J gave up 4 bases and V 2 bases, and 9 bases lay outside the gene matches. This CDR3 is 15 amino acids long.

The V and J genes are TRBV20-1 and TRBJ2-7; TRBD2 agrees at 9 bases. The source of this sequence is a man under 40 with Graves' ophthalmopathy. The specimen was blood. The CDR3 region is CSARLAGHGAYEQYF. The CDR3 DNA is TGCAGTGCTAGACTAGCGGGACATGGGGCATACGAGCAGTACTTC.